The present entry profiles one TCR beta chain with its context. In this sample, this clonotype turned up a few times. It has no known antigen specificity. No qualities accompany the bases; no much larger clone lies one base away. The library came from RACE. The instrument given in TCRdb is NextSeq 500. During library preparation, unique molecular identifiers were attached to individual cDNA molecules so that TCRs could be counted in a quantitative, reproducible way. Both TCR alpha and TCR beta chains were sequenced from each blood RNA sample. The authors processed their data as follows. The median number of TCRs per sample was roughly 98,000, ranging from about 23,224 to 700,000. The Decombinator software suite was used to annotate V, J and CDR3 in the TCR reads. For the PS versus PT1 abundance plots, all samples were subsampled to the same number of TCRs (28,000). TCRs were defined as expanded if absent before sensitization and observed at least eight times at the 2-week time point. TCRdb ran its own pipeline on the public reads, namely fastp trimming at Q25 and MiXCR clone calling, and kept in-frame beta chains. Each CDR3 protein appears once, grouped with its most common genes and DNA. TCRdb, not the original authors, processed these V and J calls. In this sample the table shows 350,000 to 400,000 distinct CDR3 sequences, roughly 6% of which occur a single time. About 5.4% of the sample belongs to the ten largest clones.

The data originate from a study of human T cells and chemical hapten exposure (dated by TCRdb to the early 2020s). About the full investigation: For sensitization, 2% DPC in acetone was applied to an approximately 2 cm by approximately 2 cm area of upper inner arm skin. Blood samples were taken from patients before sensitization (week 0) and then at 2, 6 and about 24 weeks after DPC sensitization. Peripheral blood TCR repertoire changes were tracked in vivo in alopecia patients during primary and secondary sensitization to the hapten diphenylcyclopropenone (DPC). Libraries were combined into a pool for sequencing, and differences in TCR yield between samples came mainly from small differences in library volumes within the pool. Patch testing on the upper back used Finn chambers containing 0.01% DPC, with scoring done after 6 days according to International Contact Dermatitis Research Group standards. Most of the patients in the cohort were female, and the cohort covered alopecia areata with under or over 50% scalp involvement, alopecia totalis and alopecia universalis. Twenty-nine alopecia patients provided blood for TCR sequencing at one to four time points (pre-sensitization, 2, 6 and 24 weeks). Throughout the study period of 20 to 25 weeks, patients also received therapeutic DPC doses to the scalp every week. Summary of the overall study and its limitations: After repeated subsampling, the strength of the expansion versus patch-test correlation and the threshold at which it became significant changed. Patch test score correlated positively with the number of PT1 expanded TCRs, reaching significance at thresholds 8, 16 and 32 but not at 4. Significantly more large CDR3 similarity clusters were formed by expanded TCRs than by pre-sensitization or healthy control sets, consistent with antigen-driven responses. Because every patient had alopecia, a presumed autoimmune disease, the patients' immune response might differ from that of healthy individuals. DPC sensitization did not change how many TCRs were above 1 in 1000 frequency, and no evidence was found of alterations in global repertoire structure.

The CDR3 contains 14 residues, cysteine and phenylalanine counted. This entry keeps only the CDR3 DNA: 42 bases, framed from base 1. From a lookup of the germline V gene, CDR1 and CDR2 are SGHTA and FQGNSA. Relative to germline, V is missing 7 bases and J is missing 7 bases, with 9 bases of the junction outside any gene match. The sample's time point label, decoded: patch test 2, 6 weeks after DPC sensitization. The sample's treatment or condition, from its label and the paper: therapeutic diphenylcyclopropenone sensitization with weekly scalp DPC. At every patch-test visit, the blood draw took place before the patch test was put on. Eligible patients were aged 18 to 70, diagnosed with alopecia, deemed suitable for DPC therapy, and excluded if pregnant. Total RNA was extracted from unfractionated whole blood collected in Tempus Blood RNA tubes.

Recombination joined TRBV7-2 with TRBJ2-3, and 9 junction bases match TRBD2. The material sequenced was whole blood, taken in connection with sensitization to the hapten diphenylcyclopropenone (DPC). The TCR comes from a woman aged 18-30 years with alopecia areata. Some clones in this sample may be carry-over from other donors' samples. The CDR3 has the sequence CASTTSGSFHTQYF. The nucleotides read TGTGCCAGCACCACTAGCGGGTCGTTTCATACGCAGTATTTT.